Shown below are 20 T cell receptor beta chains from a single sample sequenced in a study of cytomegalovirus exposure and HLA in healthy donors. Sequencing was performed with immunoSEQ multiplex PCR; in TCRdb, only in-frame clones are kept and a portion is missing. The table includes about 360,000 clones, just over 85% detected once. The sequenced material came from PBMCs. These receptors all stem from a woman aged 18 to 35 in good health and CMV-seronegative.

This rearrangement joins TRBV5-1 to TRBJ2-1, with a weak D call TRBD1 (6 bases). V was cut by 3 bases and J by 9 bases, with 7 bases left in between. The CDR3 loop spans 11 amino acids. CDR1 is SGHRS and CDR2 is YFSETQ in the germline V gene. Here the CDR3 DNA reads TGCGCCAGCAGCTGGGACACTGAGCAGTTCTTC. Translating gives CASSWDTEQFF.

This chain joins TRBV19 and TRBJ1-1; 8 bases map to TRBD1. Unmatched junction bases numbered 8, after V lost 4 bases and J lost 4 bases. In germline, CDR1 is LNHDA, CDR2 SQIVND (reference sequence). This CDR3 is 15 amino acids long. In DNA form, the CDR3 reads TGTGCCAGTAGTAGGGCCGGACAGGGAGGCACTGAAGCTTTCTTT. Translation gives CASSRAGQGGTEAFF.

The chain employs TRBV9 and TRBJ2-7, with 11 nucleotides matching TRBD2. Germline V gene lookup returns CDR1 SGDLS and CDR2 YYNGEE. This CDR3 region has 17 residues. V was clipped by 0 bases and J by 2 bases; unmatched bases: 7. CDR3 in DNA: TGTGCCAGCAGCGTAGGCTCCACTAGCGGGGGAACCTACGAGCAGTACTTC. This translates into CASSVGSTSGGTYEQYF.

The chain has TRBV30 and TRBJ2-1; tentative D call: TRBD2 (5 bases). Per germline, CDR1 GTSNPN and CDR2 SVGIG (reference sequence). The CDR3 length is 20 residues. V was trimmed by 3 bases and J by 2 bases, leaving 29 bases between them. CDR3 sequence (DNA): TGTGCCTGGAGGGGATTAACGGGGTTCGAGGCCGGCCAGACCTACAATGAGCAGTTCTTC. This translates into CAWRGLTGFEAGQTYNEQFF.

Here the CDR3 DNA reads TGTGCCAGCAGCGCGACAGTGTTAAATGAAAAACTGTTTTTT. It is translated as CASSATVLNEKLFF. V is TRBV2 and J is TRBJ1-4, with D perhaps matching TRBD1 (5 bases). V was clipped by 6 bases and J by 5 bases, with 13 bases between them. The germline CDR1 and CDR2 sequences are SNHLY and FYNNEI. The CDR3 covers 14 residues.

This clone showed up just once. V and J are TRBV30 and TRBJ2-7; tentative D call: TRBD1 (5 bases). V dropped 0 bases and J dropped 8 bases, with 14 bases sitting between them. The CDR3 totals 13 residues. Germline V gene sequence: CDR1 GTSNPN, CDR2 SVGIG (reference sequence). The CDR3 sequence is CAWSVQQDLQQYF. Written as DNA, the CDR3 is TGTGCCTGGAGTGTACAACAGGATTTGCAGCAGTACTTC.

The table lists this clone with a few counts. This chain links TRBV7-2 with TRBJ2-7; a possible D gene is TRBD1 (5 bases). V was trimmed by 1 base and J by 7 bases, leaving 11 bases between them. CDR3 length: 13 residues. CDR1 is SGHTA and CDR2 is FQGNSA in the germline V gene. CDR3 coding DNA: TGTGCCAGCAGCTTAGTGACAGAAGGGGAGCAGTACTTC. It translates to CASSLVTEGEQYF.

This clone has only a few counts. CDR3 protein: CASSHDFQGYTF. Here the CDR3 DNA reads TGTGCCAGCAGCCACGACTTCCAGGGCTACACCTTC. This chain uses TRBV7-9 with TRBJ1-2; D unclear. Between the trimmed V and J ends, which lost 5 bases and 8 bases, there was a span of 12 bases. CDR1 is SEHNR, CDR2 FQNEAQ, per germline (reference sequence). The CDR3 extends over 12 amino acids.

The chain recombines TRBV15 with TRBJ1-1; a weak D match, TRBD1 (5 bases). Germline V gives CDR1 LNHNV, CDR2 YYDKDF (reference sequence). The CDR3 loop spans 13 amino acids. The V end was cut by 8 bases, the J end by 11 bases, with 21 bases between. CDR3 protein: CATWAPTELSAFF. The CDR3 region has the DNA TGTGCCACCTGGGCCCCGACAGAACTCTCGGCTTTCTTT.

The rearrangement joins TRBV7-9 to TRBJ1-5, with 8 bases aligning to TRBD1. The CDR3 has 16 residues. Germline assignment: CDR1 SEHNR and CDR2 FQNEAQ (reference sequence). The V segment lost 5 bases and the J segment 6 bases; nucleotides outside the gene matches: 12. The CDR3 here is CASSPGGQGASQPQHF. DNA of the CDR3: TGTGCCAGCAGCCCCGGGGGCCAGGGGGCGTCTCAGCCCCAGCATTTT.

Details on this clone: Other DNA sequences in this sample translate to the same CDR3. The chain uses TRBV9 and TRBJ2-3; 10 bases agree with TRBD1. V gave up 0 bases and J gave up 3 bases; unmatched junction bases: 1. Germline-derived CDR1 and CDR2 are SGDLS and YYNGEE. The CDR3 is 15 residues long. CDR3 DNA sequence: TGTGCCAGCAGCGTAGGGACAGGGGGAACAGATACGCAGTATTTT. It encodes CASSVGTGGTDTQYF.

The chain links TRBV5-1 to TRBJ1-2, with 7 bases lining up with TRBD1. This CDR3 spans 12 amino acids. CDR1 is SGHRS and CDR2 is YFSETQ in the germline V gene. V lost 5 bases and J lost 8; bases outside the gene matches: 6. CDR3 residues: CASRETGAGYTF. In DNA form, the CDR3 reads TGCGCCAGCAGGGAAACAGGGGCCGGCTACACCTTC.

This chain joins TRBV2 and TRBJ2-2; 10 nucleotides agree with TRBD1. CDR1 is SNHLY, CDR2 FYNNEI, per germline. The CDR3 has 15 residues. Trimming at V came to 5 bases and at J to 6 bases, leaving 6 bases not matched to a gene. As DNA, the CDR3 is TGTGCCAGCAGTTGGGACAGGGGAAAGGCCGGGGAGCTGTTTTTT. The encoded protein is CASSWDRGKAGELFF.

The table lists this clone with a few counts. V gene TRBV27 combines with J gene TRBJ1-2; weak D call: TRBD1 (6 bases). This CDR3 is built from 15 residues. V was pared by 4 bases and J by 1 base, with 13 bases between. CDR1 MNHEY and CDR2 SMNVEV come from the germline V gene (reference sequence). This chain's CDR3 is CASSSRQEINYGYTF. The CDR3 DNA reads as TGTGCCAGCAGTTCCCGACAGGAGATTAACTATGGCTACACCTTC.

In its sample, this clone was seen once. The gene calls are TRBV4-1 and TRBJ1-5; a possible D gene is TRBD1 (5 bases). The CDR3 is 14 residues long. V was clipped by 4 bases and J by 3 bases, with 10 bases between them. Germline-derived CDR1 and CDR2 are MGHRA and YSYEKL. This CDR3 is CASSLGAVNQPQHF. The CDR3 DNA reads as TGCGCCAGCAGCCTAGGGGCAGTCAATCAGCCCCAGCATTTT.

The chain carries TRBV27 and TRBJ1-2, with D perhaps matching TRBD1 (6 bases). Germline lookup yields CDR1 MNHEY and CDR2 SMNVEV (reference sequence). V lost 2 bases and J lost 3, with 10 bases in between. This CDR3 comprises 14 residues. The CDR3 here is CASSLGGGDYGYTF. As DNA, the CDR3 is TGTGCCAGCAGTTTAGGCGGGGGCGACTATGGCTACACCTTC.

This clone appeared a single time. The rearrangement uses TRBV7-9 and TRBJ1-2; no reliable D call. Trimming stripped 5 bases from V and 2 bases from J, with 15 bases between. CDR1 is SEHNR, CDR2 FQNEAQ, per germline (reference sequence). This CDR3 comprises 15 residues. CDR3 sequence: CASSETLRGNYGYTF. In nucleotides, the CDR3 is TGTGCCAGCAGCGAAACCCTCCGAGGGAACTATGGCTACACCTTC.

DNA of the CDR3: TGTGCCAGCAGTCCCCCGGGGGGGGCCTACGAGCAGTACTTC. Its protein product is CASSPPGGAYEQYF. V and J are TRBV2 and TRBJ2-7; 8 nucleotides align to TRBD2. Germline V gene sequence: CDR1 SNHLY, CDR2 FYNNEI. After removal of 5 bases from V and 2 bases from J, the junction contained 5 bases not matched to a gene. The CDR3 contains 14 residues. The whole variable domain, remainder taken from reference TRBV2 and TRBJ2-7, is EPEVTQTPSHQVTQMGQEVILRCVPISNHLYFYWYRQILGQKVEFLVSFYNNEISEKSEIFDDQFSVERPDGSNFTLKIRSTKLEDSAMYFCASSPPGGAYEQYFGPGTRLTVT.

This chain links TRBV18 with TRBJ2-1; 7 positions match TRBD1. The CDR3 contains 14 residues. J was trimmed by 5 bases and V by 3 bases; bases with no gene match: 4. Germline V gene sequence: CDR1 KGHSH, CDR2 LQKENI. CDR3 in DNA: TGTGCCAGCTCACCGGACAGGAGAGACAATGAGCAGTTCTTC. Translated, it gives CASSPDRRDNEQFF.

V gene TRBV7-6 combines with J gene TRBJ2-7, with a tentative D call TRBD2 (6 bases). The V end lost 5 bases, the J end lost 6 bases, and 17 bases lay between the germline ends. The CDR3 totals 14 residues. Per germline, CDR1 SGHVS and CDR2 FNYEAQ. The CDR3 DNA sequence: TGTGCCAGCAGCCGCACAGCTCTAGCGTTCGAGCAGTACTTC. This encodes CASSRTALAFEQYF.